These 21 T cell receptor beta chains were sequenced from one sample in a study of blood T cell repertoires in COVID-19. Assay used: immunoSEQ multiplex PCR; TCRdb lists only in-frame clones, some missing. The data contain under 95,000 clones, approximately 87% of them singletons. Sequenced sample: peripheral blood. The source is an elderly man in a cohort sampled during active COVID-19.

This chain connects TRBV18 to TRBJ2-7; TRBD1 agrees at 8 bases. The J segment lost 5 bases and the V segment lost 6 bases, leaving 12 bases of the junction unmatched. This CDR3 has 15 amino acids. Germline CDR1 and CDR2: KGHSH and LQKENI. Written as DNA, the CDR3 is TGTGCCAGCTCGACACTGGACAGGGAGAGGGACGAGCAGTACTTC. Translation: CASSTLDRERDEQYF.

The chain employs TRBV5-6 and TRBJ1-6; D gene unclear. CDR1 and CDR2 from the germline V gene are SGHDT and YYEEEE. Trimming cost V 0 bases and J 9 bases, with 7 bases left between them. The CDR3 covers 13 residues. The CDR3 region is CASSLEQLSPLHF. Here the CDR3 DNA reads TGTGCCAGCAGCTTGGAACAGCTTTCACCCCTCCACTTT.

A remark on this clone: The junction departs from germline at one end; a sequencing error may be responsible. The V gene is TRBV24-1, the J gene TRBJ2-3; 11 nucleotides match TRBD1. Germline V lookup: CDR1 KGHDR, CDR2 SFDVKD. This CDR3 has 15 residues. CDR3 amino acids: CATSDWTGGERYAVF. The DNA of the CDR3 is TGTGCCACCAGTGATTGGACAGGGGGCGAGAGATACGCAGTATTT.

The chain couples TRBV6-5 to TRBJ2-7; TRBD2 matches at 13 bases. CDR1 and CDR2 (germline): MNHEY, SVGAGI. This CDR3 spans 15 amino acids. The ends lost 9 bases at V and 0 bases at J; junction bases unmatched: 5. CDR3 sequence reads: CARGLAGISSYEQYV. DNA of the CDR3: TGTGCCAGGGGACTAGCGGGGATTAGCTCCTACGAGCAGTACGTC.

The chain combines TRBV7-6 with TRBJ2-3; 9 nucleotides align to TRBD2. Germline V gene lookup returns CDR1 SGHVS and CDR2 FNYEAQ. J was trimmed by 2 bases and V by 2 bases; bases with no gene match: 2. The CDR3 loop spans 15 amino acids. The CDR3 sequence: CASSLSGGNTDTQYF. The CDR3 DNA follows: TGTGCCAGCAGCTTAAGCGGGGGGAACACAGATACGCAGTATTTT.

This clone was observed at least ten times. J is TRBJ1-3 and V is TRBV4-1, with D hard to call. Germline V CDR1 and CDR2: MGHRA, YSYEKL. Between the trimmed V and J ends, which lost 0 bases and 2 bases, there was a span of 17 bases. The CDR3 is 18 residues long. Here the CDR3 DNA reads TGCGCCAGCAGCCAAGATTTTAGGTCCCCCGGGACTGGAAACACCATATATTTT. Translated, it gives CASSQDFRSPGTGNTIYF.

The chain joins TRBV5-1 to TRBJ1-4; TRBD1 matches at 8 bases. The CDR3 is made up of 17 amino acids. Trimming cost V 5 bases and J 7 bases; bases outside gene matches: 16. Germline V gene data show CDR1 as SGHRS and CDR2 as YFSETQ. CDR3 amino acids: CASRERSPGGSGEKLFF. CDR3 in DNA: TGCGCCAGCAGGGAGAGATCCCCAGGGGGCTCCGGTGAAAAACTGTTTTTT. The variable domain in full, with the rest retrieved from reference TRBV5-1 and TRBJ1-4, is KAGVTQTPRYLIKTRGQQVTLSCSPISGHRSVSWYQQTPGQGLQFLFEYFSETQRNKGNFPGRFSGRQFSNSRSEMNVSTLELGDSALYLCASRERSPGGSGEKLFFGSGTQLSVL.

V gene TRBV23-1 combines with J gene TRBJ2-2; TRBD2 matches 8 bases. TRBV23-1 is annotated as an ORF whose role is uncertain. This CDR3 is 15 amino acids long. Germline trimming cut 8 bases from V and 5 bases from J; bases unmatched to any gene: 10. CDR3 sequence reads: CASLPAGGGTGELFF. The CDR3 bases are TGCGCCAGCCTACCCGCGGGGGGAGGGACCGGGGAGCTGTTTTTT.

This clone was seen a handful of times. The chain uses TRBV6-5 and TRBJ2-2, with D perhaps TRBD1 (5 bases). CDR3 size: 14 residues. CDR1 is MNHEY and CDR2 is SVGAGI in the germline V gene. V dropped 6 bases and J dropped 5 bases, with 13 bases sitting between them. CDR3 bases: TGTGCCAGCAGCGCGCAGGGAAGAACCGGGGAGCTGTTTTTT. Protein product: CASSAQGRTGELFF.

The rearrangement uses TRBV10-2 and TRBJ1-2; D not certain. Germline-derived CDR1 and CDR2 are WSHSY and SAAADI. This CDR3 has 14 amino acids. The V and J ends lost 3 bases and 0 bases respectively, with 8 bases between them. CDR3 DNA sequence: TGCGCCAGCAGTGAAACAGCCGCTAACTATGGCTACACCTTC. Translation gives CASSETAANYGYTF.

The rearrangement joins TRBV6-5 to TRBJ1-4; possibly TRBD1 for D (5 bases). V lost 2 bases and J lost 4, with 11 bases in between. The germline V gene has CDR1 MNHEY and CDR2 SVGAGI. The CDR3 sequence is 15 residues long. For the CDR3, the DNA is TGTGCCAGCAGTTACCGGGGGGTTGATAATGAAAAACTGTTTTTT. It codes for CASSYRGVDNEKLFF.

The V gene is TRBV5-4, the J gene TRBJ2-3; 9 bases are a match to TRBD2. The CDR3 is 15 amino acids. V gave up 6 bases and J gave up 4 bases; unmatched junction bases: 9. Per germline, CDR1 SGHNT and CDR2 YYREEE (reference sequence). This CDR3 is CASTPGGTSSDTQYF. The CDR3 bases are TGTGCCAGCACCCCGGGGGGGACTAGCTCAGATACGCAGTATTTT.

The chain employs TRBV3-1 (or the pseudogene TRBV3-2) and TRBJ2-5; TRBD1 aligns across 7 bases. The V and J ends lost 8 bases and 4 bases, in that order; junction bases with no gene match: 7. Germline values: CDR1 LGHDT, CDR2 YNNKEL (reference sequence). CDR3 length: 13 residues. The CDR3 DNA sequence: TGTGCCAGCGTACAGGGGAATGGAGAGACCCAGTACTTC. Amino acids: CASVQGNGETQYF.

V and J are TRBV4-3 and TRBJ1-4; D might be TRBD1 (6 bases). The germline V gene encodes CDR1 LGHNA and CDR2 YSLEER. CDR3 size: 16 residues. V shed 0 bases and J shed 8 bases, with 16 bases lying between them. CDR3 protein: CASSQERSRGWEKLFF. CDR3 nucleotides: TGCGCCAGCAGCCAAGAAAGGAGCAGGGGCTGGGAAAAACTGTTTTTT.

This rearrangement joins TRBV19 to TRBJ1-2; the D gene is possibly TRBD1 (5 bases). V was cut by 8 bases and J by 6 bases, with 19 bases left in between. The CDR3 is 14 residues long. The germline V gene encodes CDR1 LNHDA and CDR2 SQIVND (reference sequence). For the CDR3, the DNA is TGTGCCAGTGGGGGGTCTGGGTTCGGGAATGGCTACACCTTC. It is translated as CASGGSGFGNGYTF.

The V and J genes are TRBV9 and TRBJ2-1; TRBD2 aligns across 14 bases. The germline CDR1 and CDR2 sequences are SGDLS and YYNGEE. This CDR3 spans 15 amino acids. Trimming removed 4 bases from V and 12 bases from J; junction bases left unmatched: 9. The CDR3 DNA sequence: TGTGCCAGCAGCCGAAGCGGACTAGCGGGGGGTCTGCAGTTCTTC. It is translated as CASSRSGLAGGLQFF.

J is TRBJ2-5 and V is TRBV7-8; 11 bases match TRBD1. Losses at the gene ends were 4 bases for V and 4 bases for J; bases not matched to a gene: 5. The CDR3 has 15 amino acids. CDR1 SGHVS and CDR2 FQNEAQ come from the germline V gene. CDR3 nucleotides: TGTGCCAGCAGCTCACGGGACAGGGGGACAGAGACCCAGTACTTC. It specifies CASSSRDRGTETQYF.

V is TRBV6-1 and J is TRBJ2-4; TRBD1 aligns across 7 bases. The junction had 12 bases not matched to a gene; V was cut back by 1 base and J by 0 bases. The CDR3 has 19 residues. The germline V gene encodes CDR1 MNHNS and CDR2 SASEGT. CDR3 DNA sequence: TGTGCCAGCAGTGAAGAAGGGGGCCAGGGAAAGGTAGCCAAAAACATTCAGTACTTC. It translates to CASSEEGGQGKVAKNIQYF.

The genes are TRBV28 and TRBJ2-5, with TRBD2 matching over 8 bases. This CDR3 has 15 amino acids. Germline V lookup: CDR1 MDHEN, CDR2 SYDVKM. The V gene end was trimmed by 7 bases and the J gene end by 5 bases; junction bases not matched to a gene: 12. The CDR3 bases are TGTGCCAGCACCGCGGGGGGACTGGGTTTGGAGACCCAGTACTTC. Residues: CASTAGGLGLETQYF.

This clone appeared a single time. The chain joins TRBV5-1 to TRBJ1-1, with a tentative D call TRBD1 (5 bases). Germline assignment: CDR1 SGHRS and CDR2 YFSETQ. The CDR3 is 14 residues long. Trimming cost V 9 bases and J 5 bases, with 20 bases left between them. The CDR3 region has the DNA TGCGCCACCACGGCCGGGGGGACTGCAACTGAAGCTTTCTTT. Encoded protein: CATTAGGTATEAFF.

This chain uses TRBV6-5 with TRBJ1-5; D perhaps matches TRBD1 (6 bases). CDR3 size: 14 residues. V lost 2 bases and J 6 bases, leaving 11 bases between the germline ends. Germline-derived CDR1 and CDR2 are MNHEY and SVGAGI. In DNA, the CDR3 is TGTGCCAGCAGTTACGTACAGGGTGGTCAGCCCCAGCATTTT. Translating gives CASSYVQGGQPQHF.